This T cell receptor (beta chain) was sequenced during a study of cytomegalovirus exposure and HLA in healthy donors. Study results and limitations: Across donors, presence/absence analyses took sequencing depth to be roughly uniform. Based on reports, TCR beta sequences accurately predicted HLA-A and HLA-B alleles for most subjects.

This clone came up once. What it binds is not known. Per the germline V gene, CDR1 is PRHDT and CDR2 is FYEKMQ (reference sequence). This CDR3 spans 17 amino acids. V shed 5 bases and J shed 0 bases, with 17 bases lying between them. The PCR contained 60 Vbeta and 13 Jbeta primers. Profiled with immunoSEQ multiplex PCR; TCRdb holds only in-frame clones, not every one. The sample lists about 230,000 clones, more than 85% occurring once. The receptor comes from a woman under 30 in good health and CMV-seronegative. Input material: PBMCs. The V and J genes are TRBV13 and TRBJ1-3; D uncertain. The CDR3 protein is CASSPTEGRISGNTIYF. In DNA, the CDR3 is TGTGCCAGCAGCCCCACGGAGGGCAGAATCTCTGGAAACACCATATATTTT.